This T cell receptor (beta chain) was sequenced in a study of cytomegalovirus exposure and HLA in healthy donors. Study at large: From about 180 million T cells, an earlier analysis saw 120 million or so unique TCR beta sequences.

General observations from the study: Highly shared sequence variants in one cluster were likely a sequencing artifact. In a later analysis, across HLA loci, associated TCR counts were highest for DRB1, lowest for HLA-C.

Worth noting for this clone: Its antigen is unknown.

Use of 60 Vbeta and 13 Jbeta primers characterized the PCR. This table comes from immunoSEQ multiplex PCR, and its TCRdb copy is limited to in-frame clones, with some not included. The table includes about 120,000 clones, around 80% detected once. The V and J ends lost 4 bases and 1 base, in that order; junction bases with no gene match: 13. The CDR3 totals 18 residues. The germline CDR1 and CDR2 sequences are MDHEN and SYDVKM. The sequence came from a man aged 50 or older in good health and CMV-seronegative. This chain links TRBV28 with TRBJ2-3, with 8 bases identical to TRBD2. Sequenced: PBMCs. CDR3 nucleotides: TGTGCCAGCAGTTCCCCCTATACTGTGCGGGAGGGCACAGATACGCAGTATTTT. Its protein product is CASSSPYTVREGTDTQYF. Variable domain in full (rest from reference TRBV28 and TRBJ2-3): DVKVTQSSRYLVKRTGEKVFLECVQDMDHENMFWYRQDPGLGLRLIYFSYDVKMKEKGDIPEGYSVSREKKERFSLILESASTNQTSMYLCASSSPYTVREGTDTQYFGPGTRLTVL.